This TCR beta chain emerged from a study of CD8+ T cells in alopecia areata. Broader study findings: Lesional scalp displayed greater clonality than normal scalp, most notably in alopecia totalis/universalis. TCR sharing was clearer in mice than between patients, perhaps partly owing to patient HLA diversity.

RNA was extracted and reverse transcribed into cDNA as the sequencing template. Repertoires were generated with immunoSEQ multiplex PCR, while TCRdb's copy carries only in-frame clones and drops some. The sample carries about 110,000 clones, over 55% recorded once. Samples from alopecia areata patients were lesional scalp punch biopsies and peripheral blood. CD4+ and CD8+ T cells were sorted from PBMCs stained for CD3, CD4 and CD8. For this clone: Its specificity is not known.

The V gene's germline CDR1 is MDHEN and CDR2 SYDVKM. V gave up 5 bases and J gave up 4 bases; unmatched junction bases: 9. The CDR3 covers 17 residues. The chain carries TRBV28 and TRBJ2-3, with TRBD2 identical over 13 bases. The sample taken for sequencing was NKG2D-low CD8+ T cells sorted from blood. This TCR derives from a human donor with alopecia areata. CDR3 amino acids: CASSPGLAGLLADTQYF. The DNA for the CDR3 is TGTGCCAGCAGTCCGGGACTAGCGGGATTATTGGCAGATACGCAGTATTTT.